The sequence of this TCR beta chain was determined in a study of Ad26.COV2.S vaccination and SARS-CoV-2 variants. The assay was immunoSEQ multiplex PCR, and TCRdb's table has in-frame clones only and misses some. This table holds more than 350,000 clones, over 75% found once. Treatment: roughly 20 received Ad26.COV2.S at low or high dose, single or two shots; about 5 received placebo; per-sample allocation not given. It was on day 63 after the first vaccine or placebo injection that samples were taken. Study-wide results and limits: Vaccine recipients had higher spike-specific TCR breadth than placebo recipients.

This clone has a single count. Its antigen is currently unknown. This CDR3 comprises 14 residues. V shed 1 base and J shed 12 bases, with 16 bases lying between them. The germline V gene has CDR1 SGHTA and CDR2 FQGNSA. Source: peripheral blood, taken in a trial of Ad26.COV2.S vaccine versus placebo. The receptor comes from a person aged 18 to 59 who received the Ad26.COV2.S COVID-19 vaccine or a placebo. The chain recombines TRBV7-2 with TRBJ2-4; D unresolved. The CDR3 region is CASSLVGEGFDQYF. The DNA of the CDR3 is TGTGCCAGCAGCTTAGTTGGGGAAGGGTTTGATCAGTACTTC.